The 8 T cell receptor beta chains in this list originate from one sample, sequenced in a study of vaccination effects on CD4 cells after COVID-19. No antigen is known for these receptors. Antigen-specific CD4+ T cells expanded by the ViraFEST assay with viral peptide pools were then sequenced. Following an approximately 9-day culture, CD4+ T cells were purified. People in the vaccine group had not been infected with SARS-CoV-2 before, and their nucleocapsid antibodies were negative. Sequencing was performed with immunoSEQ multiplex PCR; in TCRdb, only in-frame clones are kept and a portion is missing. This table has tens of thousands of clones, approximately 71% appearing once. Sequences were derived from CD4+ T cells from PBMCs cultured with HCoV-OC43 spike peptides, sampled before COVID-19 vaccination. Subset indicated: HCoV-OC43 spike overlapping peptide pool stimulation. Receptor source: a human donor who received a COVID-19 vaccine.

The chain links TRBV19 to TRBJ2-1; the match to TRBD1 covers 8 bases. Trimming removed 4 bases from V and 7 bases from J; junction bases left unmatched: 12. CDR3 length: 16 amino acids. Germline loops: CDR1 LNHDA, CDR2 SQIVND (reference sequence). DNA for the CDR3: TGTGCCAGTAGTACCCGCAGGGCAGGGGGCTGGAATGAGCAGTTCTTC. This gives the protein CASSTRRAGGWNEQFF.

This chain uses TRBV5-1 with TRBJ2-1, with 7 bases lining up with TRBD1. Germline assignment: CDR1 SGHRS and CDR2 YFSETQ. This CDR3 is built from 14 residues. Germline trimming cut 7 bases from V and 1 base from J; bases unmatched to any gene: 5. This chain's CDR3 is CASREGASYNEQFF. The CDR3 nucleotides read TGCGCCAGCCGAGAGGGGGCATCCTACAATGAGCAGTTCTTC.

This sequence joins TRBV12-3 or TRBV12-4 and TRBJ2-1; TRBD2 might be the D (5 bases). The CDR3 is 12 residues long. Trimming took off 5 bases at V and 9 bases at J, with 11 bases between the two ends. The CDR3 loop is CASSMILAEQFF. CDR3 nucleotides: TGTGCCAGCAGTATGATCCTAGCTGAGCAGTTCTTC.

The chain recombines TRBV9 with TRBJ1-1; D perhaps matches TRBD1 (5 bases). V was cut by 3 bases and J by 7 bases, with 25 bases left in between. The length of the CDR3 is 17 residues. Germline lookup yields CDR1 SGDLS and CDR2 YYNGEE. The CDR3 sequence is CASSDRGDGRYRFEAFF. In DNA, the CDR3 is TGTGCCAGCAGCGACCGAGGGGACGGACGCTACCGGTTTGAAGCTTTCTTT.

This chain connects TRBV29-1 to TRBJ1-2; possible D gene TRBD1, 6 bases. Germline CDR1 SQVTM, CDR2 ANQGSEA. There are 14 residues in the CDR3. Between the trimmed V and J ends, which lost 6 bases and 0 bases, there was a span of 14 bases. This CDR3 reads CSVAHRVANYGYTF. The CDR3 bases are TGCAGCGTGGCTCACAGGGTTGCTAACTATGGCTACACCTTC.

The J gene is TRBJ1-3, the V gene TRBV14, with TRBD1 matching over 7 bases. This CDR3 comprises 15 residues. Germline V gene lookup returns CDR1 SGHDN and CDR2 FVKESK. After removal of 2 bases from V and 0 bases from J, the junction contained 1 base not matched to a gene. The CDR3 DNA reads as TGTGCCAGCAGCCAACAGGGGGTCTCTGGAAACACCATATATTTT. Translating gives CASSQQGVSGNTIYF.

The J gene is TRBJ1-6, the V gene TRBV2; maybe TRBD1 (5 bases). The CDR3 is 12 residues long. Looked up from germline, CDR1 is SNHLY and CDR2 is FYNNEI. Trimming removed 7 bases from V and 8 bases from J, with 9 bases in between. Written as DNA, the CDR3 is TGTGCCAGCAACCCACAGGATTCACCCCTCCACTTT. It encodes CASNPQDSPLHF.

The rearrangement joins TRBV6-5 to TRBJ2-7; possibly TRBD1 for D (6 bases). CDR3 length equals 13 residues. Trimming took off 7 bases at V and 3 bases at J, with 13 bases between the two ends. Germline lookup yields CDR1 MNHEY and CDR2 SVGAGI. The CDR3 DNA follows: TGTGCCAGCAAAAAGGGGGATTTCTACGAGCAGTACTTC. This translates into CASKKGDFYEQYF.